These 13 T cell receptor beta chains originate from one sample sequenced in a study of CD8 T cells in Susac syndrome. Random hexamers were used to reverse transcribe the RNA input (about 0.45 to 1 ug). MiXCR, applied by TCRdb to the immunoSEQ multiplex PCR reads, yields one record per CDR3 protein. This repertoire shows around 190,000 distinct CDR3 sequences, approximately 95% found once; its top ten account for around 0.15%. Sequencing was performed on CD8+ T cells from PBMCs. Receptors originate from a human donor with multiple sclerosis.

The chain recombines TRBV5-6 with TRBJ2-2, with D hard to call. Deletions cut 0 bases from V and 4 bases from J, with 4 bases between. The germline gives CDR1 SGHDT, CDR2 YYEEEE. The CDR3 contains 13 residues. The CDR3 region has the DNA TGTGCCAGCAGCTTGGCCATCACCGGGGAGCTGTTTTTT. Its translation is CASSLAITGELFF.

This clonotype appeared a single time. This chain uses TRBV5-1 with TRBJ2-1, with 8 bases that match TRBD2. CDR3 length: 17 residues. With 5 bases clipped from V and 6 bases from J, the junction kept 16 bases outside the gene matches. Germline V CDR1 and CDR2: SGHRS, YFSETQ. The CDR3 region is CASSFKPPGTSFNEQFF. CDR3 DNA: TGCGCCAGCAGTTTCAAACCGCCGGGGACTAGTTTCAATGAGCAGTTCTTC.

The V and J genes are TRBV14 and TRBJ2-5; 7 nucleotides match TRBD2. J lost 4 bases, V lost 5 bases, and 4 bases had no gene match. From germline, CDR1 is SGHDN and CDR2 FVKESK. The CDR3 is made up of 13 amino acids. The chain's CDR3 is CASSEIAGETQYF. The CDR3 bases are TGTGCCAGCAGCGAAATAGCGGGAGAGACCCAGTACTTC.

The rearrangement links TRBV3-1 to TRBJ2-3, with D possibly TRBD2 on 7 matching bases. Germline CDR1 is LGHDT and CDR2 is YNNKEL (reference sequence). The CDR3 contains 16 residues. Trimming stripped 0 bases from V and 2 bases from J, with 12 bases between. CDR3 protein: CASSQEVRGLTDTQYF. The DNA for the CDR3 is TGTGCCAGCAGCCAAGAGGTGCGGGGGCTCACAGATACGCAGTATTTT.

The chain recombines TRBV29-1 with TRBJ1-2; tentative D call: TRBD1 (5 bases). The germline V and J ends were trimmed by 6 bases and 5 bases, with 13 bases remaining between them. This CDR3 contains 12 residues. CDR1 is SQVTM and CDR2 is ANQGSEA in the germline V gene. The CDR3 nucleotides read TGCAGCGTCCCAGGGCTCGGGTATGGCTACACCTTC. Residues: CSVPGLGYGYTF.

The gene calls are TRBV10-3 and TRBJ2-3; TRBD2 agrees at 7 bases. The CDR3 is 13 residues long. Germline CDR1 is ENHRY and CDR2 is SYGVKD. Germline trimming cut 11 bases from V and 2 bases from J; bases unmatched to any gene: 7. For the CDR3, the DNA is TGTGCCGCCTCTAGCGGCTTCACAGATACGCAGTATTTT. This translates into CAASSGFTDTQYF.

The chain joins TRBV5-8 to TRBJ2-5, with D perhaps assigned TRBD1 or TRBD2 (6 bases each). The germline gives CDR1 SGHTS, CDR2 YDEGEE. The ends were cut back, 0 bases at V and 4 bases at J, with 10 bases in the middle. This CDR3 contains 14 residues. CDR3 nucleotides: TGTGCCAGCAGCTTGGTCGGAGGGGGAGAGACCCAGTACTTC. It translates to CASSLVGGGETQYF.

The V call is TRBV29-1, the J call TRBJ1-2; TRBD1 might be the D (5 bases). This CDR3 is 14 amino acids long. Germline V CDR1 and CDR2: SQVTM, ANQGSEA. V shed 7 bases and J shed 1 base, with 16 bases lying between them. The CDR3 nucleotides read TGCAGCGCCGGCCGGCAGGGCGATAACTATGGCTACACCTTC. It is translated as CSAGRQGDNYGYTF.

This clonotype appeared a few times. V and J are TRBV29-1 and TRBJ2-1; D unclear. Germline-derived CDR1 and CDR2 are SQVTM and ANQGSEA. Trimming removed 6 bases from V and 9 bases from J, with 9 bases in between. CDR3 length equals 10 residues. CDR3: CSVLDVEQFF. CDR3 DNA sequence: TGCAGCGTCCTGGATGTTGAGCAGTTCTTC.

The chain couples TRBV7-9 to TRBJ2-1, with D hard to call. The germline V and J ends were trimmed by 2 bases and 9 bases, with 14 bases remaining between them. The CDR3 extends over 14 amino acids. The germline V gene encodes CDR1 SEHNR and CDR2 FQNEAQ (reference sequence). The CDR3 DNA reads as TGTGCCAGCAGCTTATCTGGGTTTTTGGGTGAGCAGTTCTTC. Translating gives CASSLSGFLGEQFF.

The rearrangement uses TRBV15 and TRBJ1-2; possibly TRBD1 for D (5 bases). Germline lookup yields CDR1 LNHNV and CDR2 YYDKDF (reference sequence). The CDR3 covers 17 residues. V was cut by 0 bases and J by 4 bases, with 18 bases left in between. This CDR3 is CATSRDPNPTVAYGYTF. CDR3 DNA sequence: TGTGCCACCAGCAGAGATCCGAACCCGACAGTTGCCTATGGCTACACCTTC.

V usage is TRBV15 and J usage is TRBJ1-5; D may be TRBD1 (5 bases). The CDR3 contains 13 residues. Trimming pared 3 bases from V and 4 bases from J, leaving 7 bases between. The germline gives CDR1 LNHNV, CDR2 YYDKDF (reference sequence). This CDR3 is CATSRTVNQPQHF. The CDR3 DNA is TGTGCCACCAGCAGGACAGTAAATCAGCCCCAGCATTTT.

The DNA of the CDR3 is TGTGCCAGCAGTTTCAGGGGTTCGGAGACCCAGTACTTC. The encoded protein is CASSFRGSETQYF. V is TRBV5-4 and J is TRBJ2-5; tentative D call: TRBD1 (6 bases). V was trimmed by 5 bases and J by 5 bases, leaving 13 bases between them. The CDR3 totals 13 residues. Germline loops: CDR1 SGHNT, CDR2 YYREEE (reference sequence). Full variable domain (rest looked up from reference TRBV5-4 and TRBJ2-5): ETGVTQSPTHLIKTRGQQVTLRCSSQSGHNTVSWYQQALGQGPQFIFQYYREEENGRGNFPPRFSGLQFPNYSSELNVNALELDDSALYLCASSFRGSETQYFGPGTRLLVL.